This T cell receptor (beta chain) derives from a study of identifying expanded T cells in peripheral blood. Study results and limitations: Technical replicates showed approximately 1.2 changed clones; roughly two weeks about 16; four weeks 19. Clone count variance between roughly 2-week samples rose with total template count.

Per germline, CDR1 MNHEY and CDR2 SMNVEV (reference sequence). V was clipped by 4 bases and J by 4 bases, with 11 bases between them. CDR3 length: 14 residues. Clones were read by immunoSEQ multiplex PCR, and TCRdb kept only the in-frame ones, dropping some. The sample carries around 100,000 clones, around nine tenths recorded once. To note about this clone: Antigen: not known.

This receptor was identified in a person between 18 and 70 years old in good health. Specimen: blood. The J gene is TRBJ1-3, the V gene TRBV27; TRBD1 is a possible D gene (5 bases). In DNA, the CDR3 is TGTGCCAGCAGTTCAGCGGGGGTGGGAAACACCATATATTTT. Translated, it gives CASSSAGVGNTIYF.